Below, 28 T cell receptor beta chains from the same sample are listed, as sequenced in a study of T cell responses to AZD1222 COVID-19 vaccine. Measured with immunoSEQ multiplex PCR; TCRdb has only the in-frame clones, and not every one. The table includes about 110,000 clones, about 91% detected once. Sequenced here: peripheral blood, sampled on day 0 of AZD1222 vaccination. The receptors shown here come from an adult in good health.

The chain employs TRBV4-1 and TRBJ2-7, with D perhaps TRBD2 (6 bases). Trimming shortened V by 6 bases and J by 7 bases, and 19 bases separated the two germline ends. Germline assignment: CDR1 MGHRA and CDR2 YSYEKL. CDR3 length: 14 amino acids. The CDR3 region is CASSIPGSRGEQYF. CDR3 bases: TGCGCCAGCAGTATTCCCGGCAGCCGGGGGGAGCAGTACTTC.

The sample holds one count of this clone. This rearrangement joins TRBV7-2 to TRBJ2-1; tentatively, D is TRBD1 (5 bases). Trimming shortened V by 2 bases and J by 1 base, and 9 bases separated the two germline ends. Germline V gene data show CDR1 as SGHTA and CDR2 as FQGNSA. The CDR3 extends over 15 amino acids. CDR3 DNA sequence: TGTGCCAGCAGCTTATCGACAGCGTCCTACAATGAGCAGTTCTTC. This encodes CASSLSTASYNEQFF.

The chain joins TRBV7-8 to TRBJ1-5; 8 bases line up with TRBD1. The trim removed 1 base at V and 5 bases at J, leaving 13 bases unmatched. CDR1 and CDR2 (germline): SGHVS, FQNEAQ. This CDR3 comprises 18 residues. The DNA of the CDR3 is TGTGCCAGCAGCTTAGGACAGGGGATCCGTTGGATGGATCAGCCCCAGCATTTT. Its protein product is CASSLGQGIRWMDQPQHF.

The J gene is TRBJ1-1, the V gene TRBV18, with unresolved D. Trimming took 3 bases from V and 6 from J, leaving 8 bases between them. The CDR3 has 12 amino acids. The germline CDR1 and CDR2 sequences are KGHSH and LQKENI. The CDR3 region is CASSPGSAEAFF. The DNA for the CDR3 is TGTGCCAGCTCACCCGGCTCGGCTGAAGCTTTCTTT.

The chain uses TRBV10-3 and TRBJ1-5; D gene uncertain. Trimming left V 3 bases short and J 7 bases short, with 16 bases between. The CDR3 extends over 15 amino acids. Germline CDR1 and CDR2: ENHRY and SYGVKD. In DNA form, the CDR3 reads TGTGCCATCAGTGACCGGGCCCCAGAGGAACAGCCCCAGCATTTT. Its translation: CAISDRAPEEQPQHF.

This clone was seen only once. The CDR3 reads CASSPTTGTADGELFF. CDR3 coding DNA: TGTGCCAGCAGTCCGACTACCGGGACAGCGGACGGGGAGCTGTTTTTT. The chain uses TRBV5-4 and TRBJ2-2; 7 bases line up with TRBD1. CDR1 and CDR2 from the germline V gene are SGHNT and YYREEE (reference sequence). The length of the CDR3 is 16 residues. V gave up 5 bases and J gave up 7 bases; unmatched junction bases: 14.

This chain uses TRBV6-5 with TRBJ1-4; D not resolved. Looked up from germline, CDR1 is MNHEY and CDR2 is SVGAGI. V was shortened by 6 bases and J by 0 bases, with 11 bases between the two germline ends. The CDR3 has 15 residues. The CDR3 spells CASSQAGSTNEKLFF. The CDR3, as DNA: TGTGCCAGCAGCCAGGCGGGGTCAACTAATGAAAAACTGTTTTTT.

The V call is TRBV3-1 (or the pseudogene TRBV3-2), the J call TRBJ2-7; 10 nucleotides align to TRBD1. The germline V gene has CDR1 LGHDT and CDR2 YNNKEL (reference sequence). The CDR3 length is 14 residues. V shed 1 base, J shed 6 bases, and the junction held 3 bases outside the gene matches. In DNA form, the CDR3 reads TGTGCCAGCAGCCAAGGACAGGGGGCCGTCGAGCAGTACTTC. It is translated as CASSQGQGAVEQYF.

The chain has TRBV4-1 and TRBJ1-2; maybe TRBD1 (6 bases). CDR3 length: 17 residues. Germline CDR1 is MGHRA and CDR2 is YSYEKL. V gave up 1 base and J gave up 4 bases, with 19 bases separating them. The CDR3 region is CASSQGRPGAIGYGYTF. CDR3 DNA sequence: TGCGCCAGCAGCCAAGGTCGACCGGGGGCAATTGGCTATGGCTACACCTTC.

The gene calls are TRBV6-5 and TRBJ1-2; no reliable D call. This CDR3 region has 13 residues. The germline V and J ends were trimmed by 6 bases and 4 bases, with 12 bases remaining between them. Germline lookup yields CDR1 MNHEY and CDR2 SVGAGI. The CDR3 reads CASRSDVSYGYTF. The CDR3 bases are TGTGCCAGCAGGTCCGACGTTAGCTATGGCTACACCTTC.

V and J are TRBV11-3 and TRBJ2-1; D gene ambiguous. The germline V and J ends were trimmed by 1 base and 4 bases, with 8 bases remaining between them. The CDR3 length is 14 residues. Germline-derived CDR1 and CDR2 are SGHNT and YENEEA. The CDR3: CASSLGTEYNEQFF. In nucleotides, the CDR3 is TGTGCCAGCAGCTTAGGGACGGAGTACAATGAGCAGTTCTTC. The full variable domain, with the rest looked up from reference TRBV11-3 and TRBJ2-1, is EAGVVQSPRYKIIEKKQPVAFWCNPISGHNTLYWYLQNLGQGPELLIRYENEEAVDDSQLPKDRFSAERLKGVDSTLKIQPAELGDSAVYLCASSLGTEYNEQFFGPGTRLTVL.

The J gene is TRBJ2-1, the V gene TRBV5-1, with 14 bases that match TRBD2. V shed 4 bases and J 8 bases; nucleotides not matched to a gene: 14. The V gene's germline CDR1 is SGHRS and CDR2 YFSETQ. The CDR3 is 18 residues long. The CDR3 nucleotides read TGCGCCAGCAGCAAGGGACTAGCGGGGGTATCCCCTGGGGATGAGCAGTTCTTC. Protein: CASSKGLAGVSPGDEQFF.

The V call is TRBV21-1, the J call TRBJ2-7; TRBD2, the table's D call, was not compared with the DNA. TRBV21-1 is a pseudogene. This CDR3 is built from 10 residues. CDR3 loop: CASEESEQYF. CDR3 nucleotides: TGTGCCAGCGAGGAATCCGAGCAGTACTTC.

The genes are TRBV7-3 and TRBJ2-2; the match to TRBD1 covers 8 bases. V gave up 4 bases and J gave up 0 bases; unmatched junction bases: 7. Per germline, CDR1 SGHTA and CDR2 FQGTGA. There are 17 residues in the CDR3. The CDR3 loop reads CASSSFGTGANTGELFF. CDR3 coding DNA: TGTGCCAGCAGCTCTTTTGGGACAGGAGCGAACACCGGGGAGCTGTTTTTT.

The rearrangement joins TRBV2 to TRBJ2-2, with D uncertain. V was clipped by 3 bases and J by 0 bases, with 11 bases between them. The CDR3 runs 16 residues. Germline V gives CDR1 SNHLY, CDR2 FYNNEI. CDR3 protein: CASSDIYSANTGELFF. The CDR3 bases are TGTGCCAGCAGTGATATATACAGCGCGAACACCGGGGAGCTGTTTTTT. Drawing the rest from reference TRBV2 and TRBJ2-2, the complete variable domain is EPEVTQTPSHQVTQMGQEVILRCVPISNHLYFYWYRQILGQKVEFLVSFYNNEISEKSEIFDDQFSVERPDGSNFTLKIRSTKLEDSAMYFCASSDIYSANTGELFFGEGSRLTVL.

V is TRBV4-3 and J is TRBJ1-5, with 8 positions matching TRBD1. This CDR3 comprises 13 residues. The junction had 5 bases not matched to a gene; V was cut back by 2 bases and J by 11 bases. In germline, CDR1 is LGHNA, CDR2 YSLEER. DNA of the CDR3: TGCGCCAGCAGCCAAAAGACAGGGGACACCCAGCATTTT. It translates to CASSQKTGDTQHF.

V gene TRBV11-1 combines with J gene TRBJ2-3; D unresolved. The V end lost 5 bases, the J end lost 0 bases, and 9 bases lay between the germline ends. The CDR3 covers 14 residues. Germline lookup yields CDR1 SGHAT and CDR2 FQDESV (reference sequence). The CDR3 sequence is CASSALQSTDTQYF. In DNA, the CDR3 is TGTGCCAGCAGCGCCCTACAAAGCACAGATACGCAGTATTTT.

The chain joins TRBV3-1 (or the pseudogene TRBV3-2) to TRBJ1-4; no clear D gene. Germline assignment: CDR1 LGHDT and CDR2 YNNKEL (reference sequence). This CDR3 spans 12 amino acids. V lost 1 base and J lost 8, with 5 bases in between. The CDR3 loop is CASSQGREKLFF. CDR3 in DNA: TGTGCCAGCAGCCAAGGCAGGGAAAAACTGTTTTTT.

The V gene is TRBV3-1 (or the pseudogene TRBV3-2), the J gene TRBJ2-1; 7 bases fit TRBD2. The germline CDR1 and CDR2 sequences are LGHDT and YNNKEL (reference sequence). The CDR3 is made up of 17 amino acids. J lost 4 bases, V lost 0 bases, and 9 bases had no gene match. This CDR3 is CASSQDTRGSVYNEQFF. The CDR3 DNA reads TGTGCCAGCAGCCAAGATACCCGCGGGAGTGTGTACAATGAGCAGTTCTTC.

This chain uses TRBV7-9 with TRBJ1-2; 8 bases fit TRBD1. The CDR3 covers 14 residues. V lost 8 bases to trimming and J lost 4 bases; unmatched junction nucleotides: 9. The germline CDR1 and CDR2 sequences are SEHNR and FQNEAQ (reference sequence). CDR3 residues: CASQRRTGGYGYTF. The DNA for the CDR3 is TGTGCCAGCCAAAGGAGAACAGGGGGCTATGGCTACACCTTC. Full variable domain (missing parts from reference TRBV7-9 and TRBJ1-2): DTGVSQNPRHKITKRGQNVTFRCDPISEHNRLYWYRQTLGQGPEFLTYFQNEAQLEKSRLLSDRFSAERPKGSFSTLEIQRTEQGDSAMYLCASQRRTGGYGYTFGSGTRLTVV.

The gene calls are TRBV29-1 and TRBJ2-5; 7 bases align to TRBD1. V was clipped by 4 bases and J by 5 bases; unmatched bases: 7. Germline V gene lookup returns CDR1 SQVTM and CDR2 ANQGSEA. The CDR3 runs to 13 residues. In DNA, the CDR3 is TGCAGCGTTGGCAGACAGGGCTGGGAGACCCAGTACTTC. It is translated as CSVGRQGWETQYF.

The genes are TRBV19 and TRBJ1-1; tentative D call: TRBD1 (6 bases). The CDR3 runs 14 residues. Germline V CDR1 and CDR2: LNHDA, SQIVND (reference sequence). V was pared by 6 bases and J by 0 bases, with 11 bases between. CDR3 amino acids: CASRSRDMNTEAFF. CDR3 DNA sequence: TGTGCCAGTAGGAGCAGGGACATGAACACTGAAGCTTTCTTT.

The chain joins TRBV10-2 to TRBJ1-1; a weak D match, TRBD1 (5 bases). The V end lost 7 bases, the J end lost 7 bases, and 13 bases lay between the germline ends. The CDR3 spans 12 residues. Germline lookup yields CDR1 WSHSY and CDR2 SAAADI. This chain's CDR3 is CASTPRGGEAFF. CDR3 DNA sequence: TGCGCCAGCACCCCGAGGGGAGGTGAAGCTTTCTTT.

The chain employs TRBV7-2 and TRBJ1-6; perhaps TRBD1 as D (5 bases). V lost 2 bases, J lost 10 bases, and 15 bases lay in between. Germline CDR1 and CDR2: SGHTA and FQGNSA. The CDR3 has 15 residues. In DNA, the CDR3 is TGTGCCAGCAGCTTATGGGTCGGGGGACGGTCACCCCTCCACTTT. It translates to CASSLWVGGRSPLHF.

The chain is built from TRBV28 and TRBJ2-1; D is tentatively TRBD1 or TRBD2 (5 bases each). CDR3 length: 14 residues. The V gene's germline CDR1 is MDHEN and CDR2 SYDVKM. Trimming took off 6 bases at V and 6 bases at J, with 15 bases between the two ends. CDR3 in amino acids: CASRPRGAPNEQFF. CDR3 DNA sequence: TGTGCCAGCAGACCTAGAGGGGCGCCCAATGAGCAGTTCTTC.

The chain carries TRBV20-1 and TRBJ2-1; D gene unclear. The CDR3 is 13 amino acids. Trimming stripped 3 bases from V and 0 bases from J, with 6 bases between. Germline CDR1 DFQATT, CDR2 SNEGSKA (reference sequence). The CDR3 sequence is CSASDGSYNEQFF. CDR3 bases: TGCAGTGCTAGTGACGGCTCCTACAATGAGCAGTTCTTC.

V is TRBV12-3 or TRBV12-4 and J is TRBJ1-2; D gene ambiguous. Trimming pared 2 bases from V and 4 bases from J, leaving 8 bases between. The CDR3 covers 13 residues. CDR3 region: CASSLWQLYGYTF. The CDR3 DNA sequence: TGTGCCAGCAGTTTATGGCAGCTCTATGGCTACACCTTC.

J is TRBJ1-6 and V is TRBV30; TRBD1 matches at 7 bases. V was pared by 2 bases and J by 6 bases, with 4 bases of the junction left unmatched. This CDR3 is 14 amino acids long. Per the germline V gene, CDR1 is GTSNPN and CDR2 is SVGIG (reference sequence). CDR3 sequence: CAWSSGTANSPLHF. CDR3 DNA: TGTGCCTGGAGTTCCGGGACAGCTAATTCACCCCTCCACTTT.